This section outlines one TCR beta chain sequence together with its context. These data belong to a study of blood T cell repertoires in COVID-19. Study-level background: Acute and convalescent COVID-19 specimens originated in the United States, Italy and Spain. T cells, B-cell-depleted T cells, or PBMCs provided the cDNA or gDNA that served as material.

CDR3 length: 12 amino acids. Per germline, CDR1 SGHNT and CDR2 YYREEE (reference sequence). Trimming took off 4 bases at V and 6 bases at J, with 11 bases between the two ends. Method: immunoSEQ multiplex PCR; TCRdb's copy keeps in-frame clones and lacks some. The sample lists 70,000 or so clones, about 80% occurring once. The material sequenced was peripheral blood. V is TRBV5-4 and J is TRBJ2-7, with D perhaps matching TRBD1 (5 bases). The sequence was obtained from a woman in her 70s with acute or convalescent COVID-19. The CDR3 DNA reads TGTGCCAGCAGCCCTCAGGGCTCCGAGCAGTACTTC. Protein product: CASSPQGSEQYF.